This TCR beta chain was observed in a study of CDR3 diversity in severe acne. TCRdb recomputed calls from the PCR reads with MiXCR, one row per CDR3 protein. In the table there are over 100,000 distinct CDR3 sequences, more than 45% of which are singletons. This clonotype occurred many times. Germline assignment: CDR1 MNHNS and CDR2 SASEGT. The CDR3 loop spans 14 amino acids. Trimming pared 0 bases from V and 7 bases from J, leaving 12 bases between. Source material: blood. This TCR derives from a male donor with acne. V and J are TRBV6-1 and TRBJ1-2; possible D gene TRBD1, 6 bases. CDR3 bases: TGTGCCAGCAGTGAAGCGCGTACAGGGTCTGGCTACACCTTC. Protein sequence: CASSEARTGSGYTF.